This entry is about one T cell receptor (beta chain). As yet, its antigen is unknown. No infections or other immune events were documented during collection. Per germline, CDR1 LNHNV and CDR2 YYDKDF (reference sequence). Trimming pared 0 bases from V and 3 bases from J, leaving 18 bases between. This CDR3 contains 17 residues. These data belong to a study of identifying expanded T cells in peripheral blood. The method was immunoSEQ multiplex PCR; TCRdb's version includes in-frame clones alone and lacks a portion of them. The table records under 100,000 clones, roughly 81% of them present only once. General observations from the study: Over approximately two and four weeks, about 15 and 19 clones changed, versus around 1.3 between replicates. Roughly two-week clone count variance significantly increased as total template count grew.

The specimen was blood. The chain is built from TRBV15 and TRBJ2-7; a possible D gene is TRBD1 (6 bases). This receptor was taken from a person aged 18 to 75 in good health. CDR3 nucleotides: TGTGCCACCAGCAGAGATGAAATTGAACAGGGCGACTACGAGCAGTACTTC. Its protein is CATSRDEIEQGDYEQYF.